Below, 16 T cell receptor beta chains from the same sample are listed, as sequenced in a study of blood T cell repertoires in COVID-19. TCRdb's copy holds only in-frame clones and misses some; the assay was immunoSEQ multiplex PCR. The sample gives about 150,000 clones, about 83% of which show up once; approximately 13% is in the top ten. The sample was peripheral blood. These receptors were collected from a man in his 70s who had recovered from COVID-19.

The CDR3 protein is CSAPSREQFF. For the CDR3, the DNA is TGCAGTGCTCCCTCGCGGGAGCAGTTCTTC. This sequence joins TRBV20-1 and TRBJ2-1, with D hard to call. The germline V gene has CDR1 DFQATT and CDR2 SNEGSKA (reference sequence). Trimming took 5 bases from V and 10 from J, leaving 9 bases between them. This CDR3 contains 10 residues.

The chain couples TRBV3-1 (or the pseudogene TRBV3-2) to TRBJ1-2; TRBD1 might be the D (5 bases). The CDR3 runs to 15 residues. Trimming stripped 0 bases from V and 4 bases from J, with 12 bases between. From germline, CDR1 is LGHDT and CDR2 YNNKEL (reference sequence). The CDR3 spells CASSQDSGGTYGYTF. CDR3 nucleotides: TGTGCCAGCAGCCAAGATTCGGGGGGAACCTATGGCTACACCTTC.

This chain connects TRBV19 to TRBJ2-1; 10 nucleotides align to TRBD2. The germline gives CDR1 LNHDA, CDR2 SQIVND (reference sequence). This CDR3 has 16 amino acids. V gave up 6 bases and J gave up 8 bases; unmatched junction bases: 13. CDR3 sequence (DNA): TGTGCCAGTAGGCGCCCATCCAGCGGGAGGGGAGATGAGCAGTTCTTC. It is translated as CASRRPSSGRGDEQFF.

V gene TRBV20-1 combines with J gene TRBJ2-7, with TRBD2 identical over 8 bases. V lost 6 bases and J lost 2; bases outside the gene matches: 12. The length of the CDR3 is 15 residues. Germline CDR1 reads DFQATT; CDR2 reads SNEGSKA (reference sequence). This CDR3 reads CSASLGLETAYEQYF. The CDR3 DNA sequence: TGCAGTGCCAGTCTGGGACTAGAAACCGCCTACGAGCAGTACTTC.

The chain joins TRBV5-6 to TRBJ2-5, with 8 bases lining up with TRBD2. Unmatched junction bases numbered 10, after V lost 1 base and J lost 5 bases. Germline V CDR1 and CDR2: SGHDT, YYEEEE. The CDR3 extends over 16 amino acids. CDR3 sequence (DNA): TGTGCCAGCAGCTTGCGGGAGGGGAGGTACGGGGAGACCCAGTACTTC. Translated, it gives CASSLREGRYGETQYF.

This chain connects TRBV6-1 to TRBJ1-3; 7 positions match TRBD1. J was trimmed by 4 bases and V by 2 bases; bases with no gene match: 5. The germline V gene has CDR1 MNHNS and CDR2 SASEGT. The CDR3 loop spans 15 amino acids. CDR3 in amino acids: CASSERRGPGNTIYF. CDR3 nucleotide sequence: TGTGCCAGCAGTGAAAGGAGGGGGCCGGGAAACACCATATATTTT.

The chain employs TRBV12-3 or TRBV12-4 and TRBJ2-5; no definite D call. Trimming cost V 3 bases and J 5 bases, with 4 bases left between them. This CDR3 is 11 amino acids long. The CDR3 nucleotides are TGTGCCAGCAGTTTCGGGGAGACCCAGTACTTC. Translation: CASSFGETQYF.

CDR3 in amino acids: CASSEGTYPYEQYF. The CDR3 DNA follows: TGTGCCAGCAGTGAAGGGACTTACCCCTACGAGCAGTACTTC. The J gene is TRBJ2-7, the V gene TRBV6-1; D might be TRBD2 (5 bases). Germline V gene lookup returns CDR1 MNHNS and CDR2 SASEGT. Trimming took off 1 base at V and 2 bases at J, with 9 bases between the two ends. The CDR3 contains 14 residues.

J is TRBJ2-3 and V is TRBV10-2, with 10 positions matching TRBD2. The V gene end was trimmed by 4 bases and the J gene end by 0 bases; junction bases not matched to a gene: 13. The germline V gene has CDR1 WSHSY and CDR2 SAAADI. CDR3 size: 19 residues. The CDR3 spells CASSVGGLAAVLSTDTQYF. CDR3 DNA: TGCGCCAGCAGTGTTGGCGGACTAGCGGCGGTTCTTAGCACAGATACGCAGTATTTT.

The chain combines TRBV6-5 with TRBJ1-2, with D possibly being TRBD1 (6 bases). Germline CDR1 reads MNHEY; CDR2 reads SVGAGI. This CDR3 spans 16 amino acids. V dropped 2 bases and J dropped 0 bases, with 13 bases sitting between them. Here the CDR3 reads CASSYTARDTNYGYTF. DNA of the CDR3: TGTGCCAGCAGTTACACGGCCCGGGACACTAACTATGGCTACACCTTC.

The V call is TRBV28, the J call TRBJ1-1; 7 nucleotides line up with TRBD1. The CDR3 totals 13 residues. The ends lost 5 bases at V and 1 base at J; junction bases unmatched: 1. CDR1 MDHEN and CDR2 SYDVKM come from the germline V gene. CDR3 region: CASSRQGNTEAFF. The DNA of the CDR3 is TGTGCCAGCAGTAGACAGGGGAACACTGAAGCTTTCTTT.

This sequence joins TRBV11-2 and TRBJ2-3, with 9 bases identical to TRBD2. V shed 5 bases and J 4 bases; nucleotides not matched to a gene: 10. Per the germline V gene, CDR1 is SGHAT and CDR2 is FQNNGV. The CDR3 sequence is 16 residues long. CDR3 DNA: TGTGCCAGCAGCCCCATCCTGGCGGGAGGGCCAGATACGCAGTATTTT. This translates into CASSPILAGGPDTQYF.

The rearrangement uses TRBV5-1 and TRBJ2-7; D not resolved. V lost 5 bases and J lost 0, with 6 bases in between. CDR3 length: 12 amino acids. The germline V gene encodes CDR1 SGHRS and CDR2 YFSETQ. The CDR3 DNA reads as TGCGCCAGCAGGATGAGCTCCTACGAGCAGTACTTC. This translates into CASRMSSYEQYF.

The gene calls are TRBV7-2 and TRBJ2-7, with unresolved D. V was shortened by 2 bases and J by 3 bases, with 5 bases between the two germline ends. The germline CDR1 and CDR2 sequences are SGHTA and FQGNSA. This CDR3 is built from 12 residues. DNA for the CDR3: TGTGCCAGCAGCTTATCGGGCTACGAGCAGTACTTC. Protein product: CASSLSGYEQYF.

The CDR3 DNA is TGTGCCAGCTCACCGACATTAGATGAGACCCAGTACTTC. It translates to CASSPTLDETQYF. The rearrangement links TRBV18 to TRBJ2-5; the D is unclear. The germline V gene has CDR1 KGHSH and CDR2 LQKENI. V shed 3 bases and J shed 5 bases, with 10 bases lying between them. The CDR3 consists of 13 residues.

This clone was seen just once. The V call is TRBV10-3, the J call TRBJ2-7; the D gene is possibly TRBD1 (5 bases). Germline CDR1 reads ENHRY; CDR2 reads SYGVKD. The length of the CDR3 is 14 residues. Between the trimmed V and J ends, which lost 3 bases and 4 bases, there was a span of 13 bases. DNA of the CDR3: TGTGCCATCAGTGACCCGGCAGGGTCTTACGAGCAGTACTTC. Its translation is CAISDPAGSYEQYF.